A selection of T cell receptor beta chains follows, all from one sample in a study of neoadjuvant anti-PD-1 for oral cavity cancer. Clones were sequenced by immunoSEQ multiplex PCR, and TCRdb holds only the in-frame ones, with some missing. The sample carries about 7,600 clones, around 53% recorded once. This specimen consisted of tumor tissue, obtained before nivolumab (anti-PD-1) treatment. The receptors derive from a person aged 40-85 years with oral cavity squamous cell carcinoma. The CDR3 runs from the conserved cysteine through the conserved F or W. Each record gives: CDR3 DNA, CDR3 protein, D gene, clone size, V gene, J gene. The D gene is left open where the match is weak. Clone size is not always given. Where it is, it says once, few, many or a class for expanded clones.

CDR3 DNA: TGTGCCAGCAGCGCTTCTAGCGGGAGGGCTTACAATGAGCAGTTCTTC; CDR3 protein: CASSASSGRAYNEQFF; D gene: TRBD2; clone size: -; V gene: TRBV5-4; J gene: TRBJ2-1
CDR3 DNA: TGTGCCAGCAGTGAAGGCCTGACCTACTACGAGCAGTACTTC; CDR3 protein: CASSEGLTYYEQYF; D gene: -; clone size: -; V gene: TRBV2; J gene: TRBJ2-7
CDR3 DNA: TGTGCCAGCTCACGTACAGGGGGCCAAGAGACCCAGTACTTC; CDR3 protein: CASSRTGGQETQYF; D gene: TRBD1; clone size: -; V gene: TRBV18; J gene: TRBJ2-5
CDR3 DNA: TGCGCCAGCAGCTTGGTAGGAGACCGCACAGATACGCAGTATTTT; CDR3 protein: CASSLVGDRTDTQYF; D gene: -; clone size: -; V gene: TRBV5-1; J gene: TRBJ2-3
CDR3 DNA: TGCGCCAGCAGCTTGGTGCCGGGCAACATCAATCAGCCCCAGCATTTT; CDR3 protein: CASSLVPGNINQPQHF; D gene: -; clone size: -; V gene: TRBV5-1; J gene: TRBJ1-5
CDR3 DNA: TGTGCCAGCACTCCTAGCGGGACCTACGAGCAGTACTTC; CDR3 protein: CASTPSGTYEQYF; D gene: TRBD2; clone size: few; V gene: TRBV2; J gene: TRBJ2-7
CDR3 DNA: TGTGCCAGCAGCTTAGGGCTGAACACTGAAGCTTTCTTT; CDR3 protein: CASSLGLNTEAFF; D gene: -; clone size: few; V gene: TRBV11-3; J gene: TRBJ1-1
CDR3 DNA: TGTGCCAGCAGTTACTCAGGGGAGAGGGGCGAGCAGTACTTC; CDR3 protein: CASSYSGERGEQYF; D gene: -; clone size: -; V gene: TRBV2; J gene: TRBJ2-7
CDR3 DNA: TGTGCCTGGAGCTTGACTAGCGGGAGTATTACCTACAATGAGCAGTTCTTC; CDR3 protein: CAWSLTSGSITYNEQFF; D gene: TRBD2; clone size: -; V gene: TRBV30; J gene: TRBJ2-1
CDR3 DNA: TGTGCCATCAGTGCAGACCTGGGAAACACCATATATTTT; CDR3 protein: CAISADLGNTIYF; D gene: -; clone size: medium-sized; V gene: TRBV10-3; J gene: TRBJ1-3
CDR3 DNA: TGTGCCAGCAGCCTGAGCGGGAGGGCCTTCAATGAGCAGTTCTTC; CDR3 protein: CASSLSGRAFNEQFF; D gene: TRBD2; clone size: once; V gene: TRBV5-5; J gene: TRBJ2-1
CDR3 DNA: TGCGCCAGCACGGTAGGGGGCCAGACTTACGAGCAGTACTTC; CDR3 protein: CASTVGGQTYEQYF; D gene: TRBD1; clone size: -; V gene: TRBV5-1; J gene: TRBJ2-7
CDR3 DNA: TGCAGTGCTACAACGACAGGACGACTGAATTTT; CDR3 protein: CSATTTGRLNF; D gene: -; clone size: few; V gene: TRBV20-1; J gene: TRBJ1-4
CDR3 DNA: TGTGCCAGCAGGGCGGCAGGCTCAGTTTATGGCTACACCTTC; CDR3 protein: CASRAAGSVYGYTF; D gene: -; clone size: -; V gene: TRBV27; J gene: TRBJ1-2
CDR3 DNA: TGTGCCAGCAGCTTAGTGGGCTCCGCTAGTAATGAGCAGTTCTTC; CDR3 protein: CASSLVGSASNEQFF; D gene: -; clone size: -; V gene: TRBV7-3; J gene: TRBJ2-1
CDR3 DNA: TGTGCCAGTAGTATCAGTCAAACGAACACTGAAGCTTTCTTT; CDR3 protein: CASSISQTNTEAFF; D gene: -; clone size: -; V gene: TRBV19; J gene: TRBJ1-1
CDR3 DNA: TGTGCCAGCAGCTTACATAACTCTGGAAACACCATATATTTT; CDR3 protein: CASSLHNSGNTIYF; D gene: -; clone size: -; V gene: TRBV5-6; J gene: TRBJ1-3
CDR3 DNA: TGTGCCAGCAGCTTGGTTTGGGGGAAGGATGAAGCTTTCTTT; CDR3 protein: CASSLVWGKDEAFF; D gene: -; clone size: few; V gene: TRBV5-6; J gene: TRBJ1-1
CDR3 DNA: TGTGCCAGCAGCTTGGGAACAGGGCCCCAGCATTTT; CDR3 protein: CASSLGTGPQHF; D gene: -; clone size: few; V gene: TRBV5-5; J gene: TRBJ1-5
CDR3 DNA: TGCGCCAGCAGCGTACAGGACAGGCCCGGCTCCTACGAGCAGTACTTC; CDR3 protein: CASSVQDRPGSYEQYF; D gene: TRBD1; clone size: -; V gene: TRBV4-1; J gene: TRBJ2-7
CDR3 DNA: TGTGCCAGCCTTTGGATCATGAACACTGAAGCTTTCTTT; CDR3 protein: CASLWIMNTEAFF; D gene: -; clone size: -; V gene: TRBV2; J gene: TRBJ1-1
CDR3 DNA: TGTGCCAGCAGTTACGTCCTAGAGCAGCCCCAGCATTTT; CDR3 protein: CASSYVLEQPQHF; D gene: -; clone size: -; V gene: TRBV6-5; J gene: TRBJ1-5
CDR3 DNA: TGTGCCAGCAGTTCGGGACAGGGAGGCGAGCAGTACTTC; CDR3 protein: CASSSGQGGEQYF; D gene: TRBD1; clone size: -; V gene: TRBV28; J gene: TRBJ2-7
CDR3 DNA: TGTGCCAGCAGGGACGGGACCGGCTCCTACAATGAGCAGTTCTTC; CDR3 protein: CASRDGTGSYNEQFF; D gene: -; clone size: -; V gene: TRBV11-3; J gene: TRBJ2-1
CDR3 DNA: TGTGCCAGCATGATGGTAGCGGGCACAAATGAGCAGTTCTTC; CDR3 protein: CASMMVAGTNEQFF; D gene: TRBD2; clone size: -; V gene: TRBV7-2; J gene: TRBJ2-1
CDR3 DNA: TGTGCCAGCAGCCCCCAGGGGGCTAGCGGCACAGATACGCAGTATTTT; CDR3 protein: CASSPQGASGTDTQYF; D gene: TRBD1; clone size: -; V gene: TRBV4-2; J gene: TRBJ2-3
CDR3 DNA: TGTGCCAGCAGCTACCCTAGCGGGTACGAGCAGTACTTC; CDR3 protein: CASSYPSGYEQYF; D gene: TRBD2; clone size: -; V gene: TRBV7-2; J gene: TRBJ2-7
CDR3 DNA: TGTGCCAGTAGGCCAGTAGGGAAAGGGGTGGATCAGCCCCAGCATTTT; CDR3 protein: CASRPVGKGVDQPQHF; D gene: -; clone size: -; V gene: TRBV19; J gene: TRBJ1-5
CDR3 DNA: TGTGCCGTGGGGGACAGGGCAGGTTCTGGAAACACCATATATTTT; CDR3 protein: CAVGDRAGSGNTIYF; D gene: TRBD1; clone size: -; V gene: TRBV6-6; J gene: TRBJ1-3
CDR3 DNA: TGTGCCAGCAGTTTCCTCGGGACTAGCGGAGAGACCCAGTACTTC; CDR3 protein: CASSFLGTSGETQYF; D gene: TRBD2; clone size: -; V gene: TRBV28; J gene: TRBJ2-5
CDR3 DNA: TGTGCCAGCAGCTTAGGGGGGGCTCTCCTTGGGAATGAGCAGTTCTTC; CDR3 protein: CASSLGGALLGNEQFF; D gene: -; clone size: -; V gene: TRBV7-9; J gene: TRBJ2-1